Shown below are 7 T cell receptor beta chains from a single sample sequenced in a study of breast tumors, draining lymph nodes, adjacent tissues. TCRdb passed the multiplex PCR reads through MiXCR, listing each CDR3 protein once. This sample has roughly 130,000 distinct CDR3 sequences, with nearly 20% found just once. Breast cancer patients provided tissue from their axillary draining lymph nodes. The specimen was axillary lymph node tissue. Receptors were obtained from a female donor with breast cancer. Some clones in this sample may be carry-over from other donors' samples.

The count of this clonotype is one. V usage is TRBV6-4 and J usage is TRBJ2-2, with a possible D match to TRBD1 (6 bases). Germline V gene sequence: CDR1 MRHNA, CDR2 SNTAGT. With 10 bases removed from V and 4 bases from J, the gap between germline ends came to 13 bases. The CDR3 extends over 13 amino acids. The CDR3 sequence is CATSDSGTGELFF. The CDR3 nucleotides read TGTGCCACCTCGGACAGCGGCACCGGGGAGCTGTTTTTT.

This clonotype was counted many times. The genes are TRBV7-9 and TRBJ1-4, with D perhaps TRBD1 (5 bases). CDR1 SEHNR and CDR2 FQNEAQ come from the germline V gene (reference sequence). Trimming left V 6 bases short and J 6 bases short, with 14 bases between. The CDR3 extends over 14 amino acids. The CDR3 region is CASREPGQHEKLFF. The DNA of the CDR3 is TGTGCCAGCAGGGAGCCGGGGCAACATGAAAAACTGTTTTTT. Based on the CDR3 plus reference TRBV7-9 and TRBJ1-4, the full variable domain is DTGVSQNPRHKITKRGQNVTFRCDPISEHNRLYWYRQTLGQGPEFLTYFQNEAQLEKSRLLSDRFSAERPKGSFSTLEIQRTEQGDSAMYLCASREPGQHEKLFFGSGTQLSVL.

This clonotype has ten or more counts. The J gene is TRBJ2-1, the V gene TRBV11-2; the D is unclear. Germline V gene lookup returns CDR1 SGHAT and CDR2 FQNNGV. The CDR3 runs to 13 residues. The germline V and J ends were trimmed by 2 bases and 4 bases, with 6 bases remaining between them. CDR3 in DNA: TGTGCCAGCAGCTTATTACGTTACAATGAGCAGTTCTTC. Translation: CASSLLRYNEQFF.

The gene calls are TRBV27 and TRBJ2-1; 12 bases are a match to TRBD2. Germline V gene sequence: CDR1 MNHEY, CDR2 SMNVEV (reference sequence). The CDR3 contains 20 residues. Unmatched junction bases numbered 16, after V lost 2 bases and J lost 5 bases. This CDR3 reads CASSLRQGTSGFFPNNEQFF. The CDR3 nucleotides are TGTGCCAGCAGTTTAAGGCAGGGGACTAGCGGGTTTTTCCCGAACAATGAGCAGTTCTTC.

This clonotype was recorded at least ten times. The rearrangement joins TRBV20-1 to TRBJ1-5; tentatively, D is TRBD1 (5 bases). With 3 bases removed from V and 3 bases from J, the gap between germline ends came to 9 bases. Germline lookup yields CDR1 DFQATT and CDR2 SNEGSKA (reference sequence). This CDR3 is built from 13 residues. In nucleotides, the CDR3 is TGCAGTGCTAGCGGGACGGCCAATCAGCCCCAGCATTTT. This gives the protein CSASGTANQPQHF.

This clonotype came up many times. The chain recombines TRBV6-5 with TRBJ2-5, with a tentative D call TRBD2 (5 bases). Germline assignment: CDR1 MNHEY and CDR2 SVGAGI. V dropped 5 bases and J dropped 0 bases, with 13 bases sitting between them. The CDR3 is 15 amino acids. In DNA, the CDR3 is TGTGCCAGCAGTCCGCGAACTAGGGACCAAGAGACCCAGTACTTC. Its translation is CASSPRTRDQETQYF.

This clonotype was counted ten times or more. This chain uses TRBV10-2 with TRBJ1-6, with 8 bases fitting TRBD1. The CDR3 sequence is 17 residues long. V shed 2 bases and J 10 bases; nucleotides not matched to a gene: 13. Germline values: CDR1 WSHSY, CDR2 SAAADI. In nucleotides, the CDR3 is TGCGCCAGCAGTGAGCCGACAGGGACAGGCAACAGGTCACCCCTCCACTTT. This translates into CASSEPTGTGNRSPLHF.